A selection of T cell receptor beta chains follows, all from one sample in a study of blood T cells in healthy people across ages. TCRdb re-derived calls from the 5' RACE reads in MiXCR, one entry per CDR3 protein. The sample records around 1,000,000 distinct CDR3 sequences, around 25% being singletons. The same data also contributed to another study, on T cells of mothers and their children.

The specimen sequenced was blood. Receptors originate from a girl aged 2-9 years in good health. The CDR3 runs from the conserved cysteine through the conserved F or W. D genes are given only for firm matches. Rows may omit the clone size; those that give it use once, few, many or a size class.

TRBJ1-3 | - | TRBV15 | - | TGTGCCACCAGCGGGGGAAACACCATATATTTT | CATSGGNTIYF
TRBJ2-7 | few | TRBV7-2 | TRBD2 | TGTGCCAGCAGCTTAGGTAGCGGGGGTACCTACGAGCAGTACTTC | CASSLGSGGTYEQYF
TRBJ1-5 | - | TRBV12-3/TRBV12-4 | - | TGTGCCAGCAGTTTAGGTGGGGTTCAAATCGATCAGCCCCAGCATTTT | CASSLGGVQIDQPQHF
TRBJ2-7 | few | TRBV4-2 | - | TGTGCCAGCAGCCACGGGACTCCGACCTACGAGCAGTACTTC | CASSHGTPTYEQYF
TRBJ2-1 | few | TRBV6-2/TRBV6-3 | - | TGTGCCACCATAGGTAGGGGGAATAACAATGAGCAGTTCTTC | CATIGRGNNNEQFF
TRBJ1-2 | few | TRBV20-1 | - | TGCAGTGCCCTAGTGGGGGCGGTGAGCTATGGCTACACCTTC | CSALVGAVSYGYTF
TRBJ1-2 | - | TRBV14 | - | TGTGCCAGCAGCCAAGTGACCGCCGCCAACTATGGCTACACCTTC | CASSQVTAANYGYTF
TRBJ2-5 | - | TRBV7-8 | TRBD2 | TGTGCCAGCAGCTTATTGGGGGGGAAAGGACAAGAGACCCAGTACTTC | CASSLLGGKGQETQYF
TRBJ2-7 | few | TRBV18 | - | TGTGCCAGCTCTCAGCAGGAATACGAGCAGTACTTC | CASSQQEYEQYF
TRBJ1-1 | - | TRBV6-2/TRBV6-3 | - | TGTGCCAGCAGTTACACAGGGTTATATCCGAACACTGAAGCTTTCTTT | CASSYTGLYPNTEAFF
TRBJ2-1 | - | TRBV18 | TRBD2 | TGTGCCAGCCCACCGGTATTGGGCGGGAGGCATGAGCAGTTCTTC | CASPPVLGGRHEQFF
TRBJ2-5 | few | TRBV11-2 | - | TGTGCCAGCAGCTTCCGGGGACGGGCGACCCAGTACTTC | CASSFRGRATQYF
TRBJ2-4 | few | TRBV29-1 | - | TGCAGCGCCTCACTTCTAGGGGACATTCAGTACTTC | CSASLLGDIQYF
TRBJ1-6 | few | TRBV7-3 | - | TGTGCCAGCAGCTCGGGACGTCAGGGTATAGGTTCACCCCTCCACTTT | CASSSGRQGIGSPLHF
TRBJ1-3 | - | TRBV4-1 | - | TGCGCCAGCAGCTCCCCTTGGGGGGCTGGAAACACCATATATTTT | CASSSPWGAGNTIYF
TRBJ2-1 | few | TRBV2 | TRBD2 | TGTGCCAGCAGTGAACTAGCGGGGGGGTTCAATGAGCAGTTCTTC | CASSELAGGFNEQFF